This entry concerns a single T cell receptor (beta chain). V dropped 5 bases and J dropped 4; count of bases not matched to a gene: 6. From germline, CDR1 is MNHEY and CDR2 SVGEGT. The CDR3 is made up of 16 amino acids. These data are taken from a study of blood T cell repertoires in COVID-19. In the study overall: Researchers got acute and convalescent COVID-19 samples from the United States, Italy and Spain. PBMCs, B-cell-depleted T cells, or T cells were the source of the cDNA or gDNA that made up the material.

Authors' data handling: From reference gene primer amplification, estimates of nucleated cell counts were derived. Assay used: immunoSEQ multiplex PCR; TCRdb lists only in-frame clones, some missing. V and J calls and clone size are as listed in that table; D and trimming were resolved from the DNA. The sample holds approximately 90,000 clones, more than 65% seen once. The receptor comes from a man aged 60 to 69 with acute or convalescent COVID-19. The chain carries TRBV6-2 or TRBV6-3 and TRBJ2-2, with TRBD2 identical over 11 bases. Sequenced input: peripheral blood. The CDR3 reads CASSRTSGGGTGELFF. DNA for the CDR3: TGTGCCAGCAGTCGTACTAGCGGGGGAGGCACCGGGGAGCTGTTTTTT.